The clone carrying this T cell receptor (beta chain) was recorded many times. The antigen is unknown. The donors, healthy Caucasians from Russia, were aged roughly 6 to 100. A second PCR, run for roughly 6 to 11 cycles, used a sample-barcoded 5' primer plus a J-beta primer mix. TCRdb re-called the 5' RACE reads through MiXCR, storing one row per CDR3 protein. The sample carries about 640,000 distinct CDR3 sequences, approximately 30% recorded once. The sample originates from a study of blood T cells in healthy people across ages. CDR1 is SGHRS and CDR2 is YFSETQ in the germline V gene. V lost 4 bases and J lost 3; bases outside the gene matches: 9. The CDR3 is 16 amino acids. Study-wide results and limits: Donors of long life had a larger count of naive CD4+ cells and greater diversity than aged donors. In older individuals, TCR beta diversity per million T cells was lower, falling roughly linearly with age. A strong correlation was seen between TCR beta diversity and naive T cell percentage.

The origin of this receptor is a woman older than 75 in good health. The sample comprised blood. The chain has TRBV5-1 and TRBJ2-1, with 8 bases aligning to TRBD2. This CDR3 reads CASSPRAGGDYNEQFF. CDR3 DNA sequence: TGCGCCAGCAGCCCGCGGGCGGGGGGAGACTACAATGAGCAGTTCTTC.